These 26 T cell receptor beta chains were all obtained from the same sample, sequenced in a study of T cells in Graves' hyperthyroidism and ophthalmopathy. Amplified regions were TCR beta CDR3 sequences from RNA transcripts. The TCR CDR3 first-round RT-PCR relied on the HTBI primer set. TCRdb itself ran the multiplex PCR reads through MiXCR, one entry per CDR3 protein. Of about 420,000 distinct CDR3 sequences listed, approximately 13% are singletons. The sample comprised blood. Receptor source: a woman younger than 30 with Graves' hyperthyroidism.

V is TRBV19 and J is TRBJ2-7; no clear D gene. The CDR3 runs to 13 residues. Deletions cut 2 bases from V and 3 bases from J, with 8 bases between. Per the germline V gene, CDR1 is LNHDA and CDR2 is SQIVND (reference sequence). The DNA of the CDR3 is TGTGCCAGTAGTATATTCGACAACTACGAGCAGTACTTC. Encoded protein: CASSIFDNYEQYF.

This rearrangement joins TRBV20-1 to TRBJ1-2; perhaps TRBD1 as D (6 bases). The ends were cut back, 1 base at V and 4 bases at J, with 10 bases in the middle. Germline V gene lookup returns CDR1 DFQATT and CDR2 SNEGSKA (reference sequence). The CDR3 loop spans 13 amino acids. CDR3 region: CSARAGVIYGYTF. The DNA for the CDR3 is TGCAGTGCTAGAGCAGGGGTTATCTATGGCTACACCTTC.

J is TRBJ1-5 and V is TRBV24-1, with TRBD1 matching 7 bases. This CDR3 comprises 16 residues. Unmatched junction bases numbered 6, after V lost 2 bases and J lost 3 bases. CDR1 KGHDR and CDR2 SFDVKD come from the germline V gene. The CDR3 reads CATSDSTGSYNQPQHF. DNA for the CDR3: TGTGCCACCAGTGATTCGACAGGGAGCTACAATCAGCCCCAGCATTTT.

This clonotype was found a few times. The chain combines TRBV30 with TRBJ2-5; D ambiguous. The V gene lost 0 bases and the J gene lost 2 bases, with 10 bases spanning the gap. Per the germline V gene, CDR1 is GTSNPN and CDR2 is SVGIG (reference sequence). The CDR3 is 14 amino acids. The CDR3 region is CAWSVRNLQETQYF. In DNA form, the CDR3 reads TGTGCCTGGAGTGTTCGTAACCTGCAAGAGACCCAGTACTTC. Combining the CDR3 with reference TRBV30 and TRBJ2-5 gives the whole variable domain SQTIHQWPATLVQPVGSPLSLECTVEGTSNPNLYWYRQAAGRGLQLLFYSVGIGQISSEVPQNLSASRPQDRQFILSSKKLLLSDSGFYLCAWSVRNLQETQYFGPGTRLLVL.

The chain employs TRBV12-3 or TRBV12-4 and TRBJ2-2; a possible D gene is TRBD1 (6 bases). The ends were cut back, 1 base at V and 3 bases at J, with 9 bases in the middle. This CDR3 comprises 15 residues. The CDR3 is CASSLGQGHTGELFF. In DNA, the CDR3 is TGTGCCAGCAGTTTAGGGCAGGGGCACACCGGGGAGCTGTTTTTT.

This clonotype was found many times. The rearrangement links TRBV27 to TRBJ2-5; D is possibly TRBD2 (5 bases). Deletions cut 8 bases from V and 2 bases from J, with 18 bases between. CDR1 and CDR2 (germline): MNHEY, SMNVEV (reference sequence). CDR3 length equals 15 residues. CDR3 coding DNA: TGTGCCAGCGGAAGGAGAGGGCTCGAGCAAGAGACCCAGTACTTC. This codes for CASGRRGLEQETQYF.

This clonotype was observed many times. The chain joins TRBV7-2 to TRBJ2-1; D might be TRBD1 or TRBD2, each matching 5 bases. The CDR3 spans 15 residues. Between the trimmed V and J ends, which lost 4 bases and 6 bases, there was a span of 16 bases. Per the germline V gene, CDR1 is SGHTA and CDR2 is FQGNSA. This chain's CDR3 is CASSSGALIGNEQFF. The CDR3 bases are TGTGCCAGCAGCTCCGGGGCCCTAATAGGCAATGAGCAGTTCTTC.

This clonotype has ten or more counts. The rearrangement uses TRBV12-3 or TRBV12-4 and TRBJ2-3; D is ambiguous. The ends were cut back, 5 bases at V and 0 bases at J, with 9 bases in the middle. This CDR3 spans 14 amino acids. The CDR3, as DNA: TGTGCCAGCAGTCACGCTGGGAGCACAGATACGCAGTATTTT. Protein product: CASSHAGSTDTQYF.

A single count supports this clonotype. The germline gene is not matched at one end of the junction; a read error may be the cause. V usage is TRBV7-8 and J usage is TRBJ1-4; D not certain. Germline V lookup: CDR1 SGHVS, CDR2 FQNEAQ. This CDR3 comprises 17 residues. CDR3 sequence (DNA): TGTGCCGGCAGCCTCACGGGAATAAGTCGTCAGGATGAAAAACTGTTTTTT. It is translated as CAGSLTGISRQDEKLFF.

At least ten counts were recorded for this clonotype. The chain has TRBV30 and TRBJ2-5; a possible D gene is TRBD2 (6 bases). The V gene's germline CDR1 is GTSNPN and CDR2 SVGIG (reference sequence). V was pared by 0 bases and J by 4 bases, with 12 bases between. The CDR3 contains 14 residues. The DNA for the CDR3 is TGTGCCTGGAGTGTAGGATCCGGGGGAGAGACCCAGTACTTC. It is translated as CAWSVGSGGETQYF.

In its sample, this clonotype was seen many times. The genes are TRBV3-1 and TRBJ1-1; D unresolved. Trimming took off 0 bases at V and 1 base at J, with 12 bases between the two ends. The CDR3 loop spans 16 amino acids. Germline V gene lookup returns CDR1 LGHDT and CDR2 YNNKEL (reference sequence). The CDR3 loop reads CASSQDFSHQNTEAFF. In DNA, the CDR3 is TGTGCCAGCAGCCAAGATTTCAGTCATCAGAACACTGAAGCTTTCTTT.

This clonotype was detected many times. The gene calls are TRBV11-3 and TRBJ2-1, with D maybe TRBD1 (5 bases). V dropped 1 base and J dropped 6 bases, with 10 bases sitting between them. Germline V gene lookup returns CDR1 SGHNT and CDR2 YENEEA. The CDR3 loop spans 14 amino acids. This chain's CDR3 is CASSLGGRVNEQFF. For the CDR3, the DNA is TGTGCCAGCAGCTTAGGGGGCAGGGTCAATGAGCAGTTCTTC.

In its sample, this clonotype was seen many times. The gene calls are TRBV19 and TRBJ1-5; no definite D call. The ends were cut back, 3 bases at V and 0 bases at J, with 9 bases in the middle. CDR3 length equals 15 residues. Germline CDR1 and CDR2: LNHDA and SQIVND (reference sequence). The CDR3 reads CASSIEVYSNQPQHF. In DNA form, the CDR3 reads TGTGCCAGTAGTATTGAGGTCTATAGCAATCAGCCCCAGCATTTT.

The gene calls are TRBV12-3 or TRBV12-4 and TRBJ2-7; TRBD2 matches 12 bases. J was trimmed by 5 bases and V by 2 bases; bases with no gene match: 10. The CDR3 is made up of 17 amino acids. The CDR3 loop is CASSLKTSGSEYHEQYF. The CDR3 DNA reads TGTGCCAGCAGTTTAAAGACTAGCGGGAGCGAGTACCACGAGCAGTACTTC.

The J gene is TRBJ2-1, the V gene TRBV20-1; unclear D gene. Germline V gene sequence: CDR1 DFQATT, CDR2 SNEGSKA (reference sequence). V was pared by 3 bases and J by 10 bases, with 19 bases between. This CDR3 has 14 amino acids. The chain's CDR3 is CSASEGKEFPEQFF. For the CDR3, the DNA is TGCAGTGCTAGCGAAGGGAAGGAGTTTCCCGAGCAGTTCTTC.

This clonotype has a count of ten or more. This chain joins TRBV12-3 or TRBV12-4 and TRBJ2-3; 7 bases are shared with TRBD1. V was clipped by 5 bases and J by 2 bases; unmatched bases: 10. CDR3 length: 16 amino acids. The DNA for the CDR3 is TGTGCCAGCAGTCGACTCATCGGACAGGACACAGATACGCAGTATTTT. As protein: CASSRLIGQDTDTQYF.

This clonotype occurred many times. The CDR3 bases are TGTGCCAGTCGCCGAAGAGGGAGCGAGCAGTACTTC. Encoded protein: CASRRRGSEQYF. The rearrangement uses TRBV28 and TRBJ2-7; D might be TRBD2 (5 bases). This CDR3 has 12 amino acids. Germline V gives CDR1 MDHEN, CDR2 SYDVKM. V was clipped by 9 bases and J by 6 bases, with 15 bases between them.

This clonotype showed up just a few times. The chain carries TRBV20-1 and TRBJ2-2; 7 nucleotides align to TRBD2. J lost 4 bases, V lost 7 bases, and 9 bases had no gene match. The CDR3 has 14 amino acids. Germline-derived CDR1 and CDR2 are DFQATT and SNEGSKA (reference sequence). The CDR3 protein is CSVPTSYSTGELFF. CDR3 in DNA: TGCAGTGTTCCGACTAGCTACTCCACCGGGGAGCTGTTTTTT.

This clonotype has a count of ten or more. CDR3 in DNA: TGTGCCAGCAGTTTTGAAGCGGGAGGGCCTAGCACCGGGGAGCTGTTTTTT. It specifies CASSFEAGGPSTGELFF. The chain uses TRBV27 and TRBJ2-2; 10 nucleotides align to TRBD2. With V trimmed by 3 bases and J by 4 bases, 8 bases remained unmatched. CDR1 and CDR2 from the germline V gene are MNHEY and SMNVEV (reference sequence). This CDR3 spans 17 amino acids.

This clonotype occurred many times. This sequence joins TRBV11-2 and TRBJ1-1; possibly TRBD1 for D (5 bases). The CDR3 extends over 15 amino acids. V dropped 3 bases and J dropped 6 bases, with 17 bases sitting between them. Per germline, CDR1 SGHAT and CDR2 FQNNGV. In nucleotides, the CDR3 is TGTGCCAGCAGCTTCACCACTACTTGGACATCTGAAGCTTTCTTT. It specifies CASSFTTTWTSEAFF.

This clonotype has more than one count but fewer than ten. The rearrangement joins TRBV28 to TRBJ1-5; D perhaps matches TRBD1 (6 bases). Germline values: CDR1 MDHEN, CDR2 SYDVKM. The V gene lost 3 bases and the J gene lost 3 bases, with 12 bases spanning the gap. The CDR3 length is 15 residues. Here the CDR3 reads CASSFYGGHNQPQHF. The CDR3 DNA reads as TGTGCCAGCAGTTTCTACGGGGGCCACAATCAGCCCCAGCATTTT.

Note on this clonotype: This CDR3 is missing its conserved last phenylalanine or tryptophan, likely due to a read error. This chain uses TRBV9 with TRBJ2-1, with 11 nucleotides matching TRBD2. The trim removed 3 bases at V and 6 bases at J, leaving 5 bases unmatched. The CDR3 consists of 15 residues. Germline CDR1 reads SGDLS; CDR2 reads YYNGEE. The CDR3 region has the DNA TGTGCCAGCAGCGGACTAGCGGGACTCGGCAATGAGCAGTTCTCC. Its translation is CASSGLAGLGNEQFS.

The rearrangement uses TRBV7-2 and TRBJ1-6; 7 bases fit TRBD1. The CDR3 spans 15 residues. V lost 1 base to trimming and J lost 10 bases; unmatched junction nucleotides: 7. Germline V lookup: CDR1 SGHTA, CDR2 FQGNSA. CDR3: CASSLVSGGDSPLHF. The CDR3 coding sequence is TGTGCCAGCAGCTTAGTTTCAGGGGGTGACTCACCCCTCCACTTT.

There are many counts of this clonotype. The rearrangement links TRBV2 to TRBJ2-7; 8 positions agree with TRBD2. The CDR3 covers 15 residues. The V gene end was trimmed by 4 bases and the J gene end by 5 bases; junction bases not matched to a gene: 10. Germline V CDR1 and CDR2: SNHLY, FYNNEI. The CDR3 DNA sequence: TGTGCCAGCAGTGGGGAGCGGGGGCTTATCCACGAGCAGTACTTC. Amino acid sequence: CASSGERGLIHEQYF.

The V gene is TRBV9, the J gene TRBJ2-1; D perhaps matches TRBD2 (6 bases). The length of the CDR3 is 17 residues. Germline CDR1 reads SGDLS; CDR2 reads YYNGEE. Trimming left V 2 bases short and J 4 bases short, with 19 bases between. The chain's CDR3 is CASSVSSGPGMYNEQFF. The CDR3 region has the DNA TGTGCCAGCAGCGTTTCAAGCGGGCCCGGCATGTACAATGAGCAGTTCTTC.

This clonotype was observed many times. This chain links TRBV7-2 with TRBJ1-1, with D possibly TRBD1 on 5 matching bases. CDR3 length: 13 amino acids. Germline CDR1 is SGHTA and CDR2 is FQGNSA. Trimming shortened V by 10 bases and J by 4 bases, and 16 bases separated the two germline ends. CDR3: CATKIRASTEAFF. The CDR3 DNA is TGTGCCACCAAGATCAGGGCGAGCACTGAAGCTTTCTTT. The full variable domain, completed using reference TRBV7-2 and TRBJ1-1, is GAGVSQSPSNKVTEKGKDVELRCDPISGHTALYWYRQSLGQGLEFLIYFQGNSAPDKSGLPSDRFSAERTGGSVSTLTIQRTQQEDSAVYLCATKIRASTEAFFGQGTRLTVV.